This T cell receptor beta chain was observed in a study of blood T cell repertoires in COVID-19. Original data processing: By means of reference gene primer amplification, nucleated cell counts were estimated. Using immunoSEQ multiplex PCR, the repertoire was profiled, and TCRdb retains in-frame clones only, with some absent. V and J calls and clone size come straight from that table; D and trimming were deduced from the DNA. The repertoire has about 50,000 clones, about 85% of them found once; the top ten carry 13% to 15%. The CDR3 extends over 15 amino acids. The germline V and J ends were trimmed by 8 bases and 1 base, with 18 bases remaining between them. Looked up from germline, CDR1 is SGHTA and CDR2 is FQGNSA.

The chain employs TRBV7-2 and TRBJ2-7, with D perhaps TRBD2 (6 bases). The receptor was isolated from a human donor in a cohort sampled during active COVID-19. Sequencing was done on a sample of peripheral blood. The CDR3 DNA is TGTGCCAGCCAAACTGGGCGGGGTCGGTCCTACGAGCAGTACTTC. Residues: CASQTGRGRSYEQYF. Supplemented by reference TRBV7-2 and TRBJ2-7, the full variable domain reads GAGVSQSPSNKVTEKGKDVELRCDPISGHTALYWYRQSLGQGLEFLIYFQGNSAPDKSGLPSDRFSAERTGGSVSTLTIQRTQQEDSAVYLCASQTGRGRSYEQYFGPGTRLTVT.